This T cell receptor beta chain was recovered during a study of blood T cell repertoires in COVID-19. Produced via immunoSEQ multiplex PCR; TCRdb's table is partial and in-frame only. Of about 300,000 clones detected, about nine tenths appear once; the ten largest clones hold roughly 7%. The CDR3 has 14 residues. Trimming removed 7 bases from V and 5 bases from J; junction bases left unmatched: 10. CDR1 MNHEY and CDR2 SMNVEV come from the germline V gene (reference sequence). V is TRBV27 and J is TRBJ2-5, with 7 bases identical to TRBD1. This clonotype originated in a woman in her 30s who had recovered from COVID-19. Sequencing used peripheral blood. CDR3: CASTTTGKGETQYF. The DNA for the CDR3 is TGTGCCAGCACCACGACAGGGAAGGGGGAGACCCAGTACTTC.